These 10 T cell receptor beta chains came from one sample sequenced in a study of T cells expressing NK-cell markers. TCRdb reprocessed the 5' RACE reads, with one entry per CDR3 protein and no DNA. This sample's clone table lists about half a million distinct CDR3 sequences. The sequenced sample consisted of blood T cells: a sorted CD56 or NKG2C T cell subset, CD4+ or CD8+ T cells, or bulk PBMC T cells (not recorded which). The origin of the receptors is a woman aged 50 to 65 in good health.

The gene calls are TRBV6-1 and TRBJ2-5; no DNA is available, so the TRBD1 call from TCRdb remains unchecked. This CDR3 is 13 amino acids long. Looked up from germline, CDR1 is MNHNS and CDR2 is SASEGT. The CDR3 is CASSPDPQGTQYF.

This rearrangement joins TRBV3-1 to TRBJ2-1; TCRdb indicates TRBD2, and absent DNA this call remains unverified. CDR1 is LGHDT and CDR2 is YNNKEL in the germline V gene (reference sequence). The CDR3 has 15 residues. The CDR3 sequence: CASSQNSGRAVEQFF.

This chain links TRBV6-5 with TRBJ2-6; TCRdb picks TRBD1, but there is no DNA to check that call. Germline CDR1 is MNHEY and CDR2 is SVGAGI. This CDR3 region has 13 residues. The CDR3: CASSRDTLHVLTF.

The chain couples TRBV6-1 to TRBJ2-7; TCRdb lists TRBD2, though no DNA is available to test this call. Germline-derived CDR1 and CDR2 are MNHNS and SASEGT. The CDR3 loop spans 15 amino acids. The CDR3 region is CASSDRLARLGEQYF.

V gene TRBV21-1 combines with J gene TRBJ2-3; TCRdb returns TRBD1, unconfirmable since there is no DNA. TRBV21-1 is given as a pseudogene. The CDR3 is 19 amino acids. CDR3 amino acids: CASSKWGTALVVSTDTQYF.

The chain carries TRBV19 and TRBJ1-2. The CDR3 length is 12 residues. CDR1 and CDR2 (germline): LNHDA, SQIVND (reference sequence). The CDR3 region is CASSIPGNGYTF.

This CDR3 is CASKPRLAGSYNEQFF. The genes are TRBV19 and TRBJ2-1; TCRdb reports TRBD2, a call that lacks DNA to check it against. Germline CDR1 reads LNHDA; CDR2 reads SQIVND (reference sequence). This CDR3 has 16 residues.

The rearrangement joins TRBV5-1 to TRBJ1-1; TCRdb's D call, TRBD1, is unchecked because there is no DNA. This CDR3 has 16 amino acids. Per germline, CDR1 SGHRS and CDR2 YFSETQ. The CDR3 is CASSFQGGPMNTEAFF.

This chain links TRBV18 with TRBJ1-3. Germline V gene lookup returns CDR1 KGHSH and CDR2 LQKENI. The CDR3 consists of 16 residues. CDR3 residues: CASSRQDKGSGNTIYF.

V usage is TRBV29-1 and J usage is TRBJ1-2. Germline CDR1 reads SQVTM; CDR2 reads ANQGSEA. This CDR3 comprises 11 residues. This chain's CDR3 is CSVEVMHGYTF.